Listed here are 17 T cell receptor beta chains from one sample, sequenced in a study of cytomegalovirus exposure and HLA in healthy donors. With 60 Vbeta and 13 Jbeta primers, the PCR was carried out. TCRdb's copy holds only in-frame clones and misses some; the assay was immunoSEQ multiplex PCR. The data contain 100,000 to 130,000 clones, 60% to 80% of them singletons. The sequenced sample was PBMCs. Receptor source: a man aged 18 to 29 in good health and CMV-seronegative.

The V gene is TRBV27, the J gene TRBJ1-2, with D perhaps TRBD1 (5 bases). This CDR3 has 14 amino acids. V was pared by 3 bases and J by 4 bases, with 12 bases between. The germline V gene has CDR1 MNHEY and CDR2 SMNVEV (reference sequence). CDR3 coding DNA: TGTGCCAGCAGTTTCCAGGGCGAGTTCTATGGCTACACCTTC. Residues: CASSFQGEFYGYTF.

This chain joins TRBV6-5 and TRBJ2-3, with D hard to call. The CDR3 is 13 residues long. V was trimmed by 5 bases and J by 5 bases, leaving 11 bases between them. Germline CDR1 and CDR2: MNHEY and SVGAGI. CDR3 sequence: CASSTIGGDTQYF. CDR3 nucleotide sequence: TGTGCCAGCAGTACCATCGGTGGAGATACGCAGTATTTT.

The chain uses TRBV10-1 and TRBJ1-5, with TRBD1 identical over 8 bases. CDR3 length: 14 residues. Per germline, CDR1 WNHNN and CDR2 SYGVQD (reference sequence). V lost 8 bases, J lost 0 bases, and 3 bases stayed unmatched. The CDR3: CASQGQDSNQPQHF. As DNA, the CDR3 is TGCGCCAGCCAGGGACAGGATAGCAATCAGCCCCAGCATTTT.

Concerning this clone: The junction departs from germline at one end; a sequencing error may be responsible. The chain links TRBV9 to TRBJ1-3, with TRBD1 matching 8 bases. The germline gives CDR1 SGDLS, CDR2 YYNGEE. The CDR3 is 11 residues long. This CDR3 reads CASSGRTGTMF. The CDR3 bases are TGTGCCAGCAGCGGGAGGACAGGGACTATGTTT. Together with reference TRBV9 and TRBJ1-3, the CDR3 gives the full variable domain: DSGVTQTPKHLITATGQRVTLRCSPRSGDLSVYWYQQSLDQGLQFLIQYYNGEERAKGNILERFSAQQFPDLHSELNLSSLELGDSALYFCASSGRTGTMFGEGSWLTVV.

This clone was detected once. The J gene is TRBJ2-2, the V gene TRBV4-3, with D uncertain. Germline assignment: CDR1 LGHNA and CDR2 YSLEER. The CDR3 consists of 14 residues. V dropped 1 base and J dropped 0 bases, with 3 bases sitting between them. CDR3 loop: CASSQGPNTGELFF. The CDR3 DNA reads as TGCGCCAGCAGCCAAGGGCCGAACACCGGGGAGCTGTTTTTT.

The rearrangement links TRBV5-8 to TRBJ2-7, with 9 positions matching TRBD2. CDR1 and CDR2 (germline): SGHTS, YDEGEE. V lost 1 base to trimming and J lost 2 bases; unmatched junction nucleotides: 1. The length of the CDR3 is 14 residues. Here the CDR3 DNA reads TGTGCCAGCAGCTTGCCTAGCGGGGCCTACGAGCAGTACTTC. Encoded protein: CASSLPSGAYEQYF.

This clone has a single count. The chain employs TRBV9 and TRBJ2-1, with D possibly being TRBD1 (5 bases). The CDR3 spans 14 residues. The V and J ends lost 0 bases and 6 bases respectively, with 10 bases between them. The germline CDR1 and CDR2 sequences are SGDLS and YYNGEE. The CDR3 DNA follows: TGTGCCAGCAGCGTAGTCCAGGGCAGCAATGAGCAGTTCTTC. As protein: CASSVVQGSNEQFF.

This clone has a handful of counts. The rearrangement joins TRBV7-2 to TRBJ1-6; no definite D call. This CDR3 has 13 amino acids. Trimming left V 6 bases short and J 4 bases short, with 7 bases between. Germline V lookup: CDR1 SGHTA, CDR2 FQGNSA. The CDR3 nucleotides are TGTGCCAGCAGGGCAGGATATAATTCACCCCTCCACTTT. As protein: CASRAGYNSPLHF.

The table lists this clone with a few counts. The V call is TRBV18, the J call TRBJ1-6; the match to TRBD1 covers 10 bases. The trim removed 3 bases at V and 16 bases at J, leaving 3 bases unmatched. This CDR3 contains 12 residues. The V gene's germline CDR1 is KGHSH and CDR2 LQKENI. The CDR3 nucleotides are TGTGCCAGCTCACCGGGACAGGGGCGTCTCCACTTT. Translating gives CASSPGQGRLHF.

CDR3 sequence (DNA): TGTGCCAGCAGATCACAGGGGATTTCCCCTTTTGGCTACACCTTC. Translated, it gives CASRSQGISPFGYTF. The chain couples TRBV28 to TRBJ1-2; 7 bases match TRBD1. Per germline, CDR1 MDHEN and CDR2 SYDVKM. V lost 6 bases and J lost 7; bases outside the gene matches: 14. The CDR3 contains 15 residues.

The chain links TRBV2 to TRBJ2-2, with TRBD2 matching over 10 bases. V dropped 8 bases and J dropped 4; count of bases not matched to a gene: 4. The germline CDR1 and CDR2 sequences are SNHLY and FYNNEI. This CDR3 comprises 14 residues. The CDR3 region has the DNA TGTGCCAGCCGGATAGCGGGGGGCACCGGGGAGCTGTTTTTT. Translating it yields CASRIAGGTGELFF.

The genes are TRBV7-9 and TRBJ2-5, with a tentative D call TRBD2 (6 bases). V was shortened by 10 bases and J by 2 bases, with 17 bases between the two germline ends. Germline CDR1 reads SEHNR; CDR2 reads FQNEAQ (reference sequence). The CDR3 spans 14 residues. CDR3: CATLRGYPQETQYF. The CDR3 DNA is TGTGCCACTCTTCGGGGGTATCCGCAAGAGACCCAGTACTTC.

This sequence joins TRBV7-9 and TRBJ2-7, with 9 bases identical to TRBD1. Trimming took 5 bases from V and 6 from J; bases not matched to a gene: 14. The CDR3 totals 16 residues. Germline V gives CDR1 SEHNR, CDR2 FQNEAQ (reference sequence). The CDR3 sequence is CASSSSAGTGNSEQYF. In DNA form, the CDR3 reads TGTGCCAGCAGCAGTTCCGCCGGGACAGGGAACTCCGAGCAGTACTTC.

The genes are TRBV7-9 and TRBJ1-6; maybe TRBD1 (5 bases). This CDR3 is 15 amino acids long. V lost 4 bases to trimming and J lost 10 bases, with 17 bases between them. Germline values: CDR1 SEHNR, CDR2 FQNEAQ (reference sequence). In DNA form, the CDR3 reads TGTGCCAGCAGCTCAGGCCAGGGTTTGAGATCACCCCTCCACTTT. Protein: CASSSGQGLRSPLHF.

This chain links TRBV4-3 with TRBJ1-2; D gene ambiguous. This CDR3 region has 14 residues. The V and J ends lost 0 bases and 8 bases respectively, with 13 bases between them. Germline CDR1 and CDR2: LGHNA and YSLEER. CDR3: CASSQEYEGEGYTF. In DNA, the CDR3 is TGCGCCAGCAGCCAAGAGTACGAGGGTGAAGGCTACACCTTC.

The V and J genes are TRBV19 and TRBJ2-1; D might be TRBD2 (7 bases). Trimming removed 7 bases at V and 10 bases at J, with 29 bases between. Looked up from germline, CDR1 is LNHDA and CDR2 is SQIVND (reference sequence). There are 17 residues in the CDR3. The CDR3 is CASTTGRARQVLGEQFF. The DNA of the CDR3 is TGTGCCAGTACCACGGGGAGGGCCCGACAGGTCTTGGGGGAGCAGTTCTTC.

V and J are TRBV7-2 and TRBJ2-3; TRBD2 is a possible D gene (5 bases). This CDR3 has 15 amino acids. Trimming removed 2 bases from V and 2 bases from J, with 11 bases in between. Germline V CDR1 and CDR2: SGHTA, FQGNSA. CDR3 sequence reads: CASSLTGSFTDTQYF. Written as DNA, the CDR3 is TGTGCCAGCAGCTTAACGGGATCCTTCACAGATACGCAGTATTTT.